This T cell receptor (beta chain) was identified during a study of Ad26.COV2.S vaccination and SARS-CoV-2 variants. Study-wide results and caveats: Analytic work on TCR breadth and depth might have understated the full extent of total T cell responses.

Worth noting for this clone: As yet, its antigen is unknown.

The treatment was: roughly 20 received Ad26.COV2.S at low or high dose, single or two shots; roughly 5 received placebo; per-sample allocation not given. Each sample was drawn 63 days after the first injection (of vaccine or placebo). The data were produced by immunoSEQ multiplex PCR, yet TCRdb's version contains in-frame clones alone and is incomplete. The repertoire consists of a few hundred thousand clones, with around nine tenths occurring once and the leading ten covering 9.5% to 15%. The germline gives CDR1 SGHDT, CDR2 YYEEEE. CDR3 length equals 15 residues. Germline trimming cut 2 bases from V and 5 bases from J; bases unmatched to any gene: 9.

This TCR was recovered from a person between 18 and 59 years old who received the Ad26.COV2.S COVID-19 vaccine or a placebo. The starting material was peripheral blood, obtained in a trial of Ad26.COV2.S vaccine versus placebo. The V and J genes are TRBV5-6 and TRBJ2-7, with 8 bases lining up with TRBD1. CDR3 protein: CASSFLDRGVNEQYF. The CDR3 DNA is TGTGCCAGCAGCTTCCTCGACAGGGGCGTCAACGAGCAGTACTTC.